These 10 T cell receptor beta chains came from one sample sequenced in a study of shared clonotypes between healthy human individuals. TCRdb keeps only in-frame clones here, not all; method: immunoSEQ multiplex PCR. The sample has 2 million to 2.5 million clones; roughly 95% are singletons. Sequencing was done on a sample of naive CD4+ T cells sorted from blood. Subset defined: CD45RA+ positively selected. These receptor sequences come from a young man in good health.

The rearrangement uses TRBV15 and TRBJ2-2, with D possibly being TRBD2 (5 bases). The CDR3 covers 16 residues. Germline-derived CDR1 and CDR2 are LNHNV and YYDKDF (reference sequence). V was cut by 5 bases and J by 7 bases, with 20 bases left in between. DNA of the CDR3: TGTGCCACCAGCGGTGGAAAGGACTTAGAGTTCGGGGAGCTGTTTTTT. It specifies CATSGGKDLEFGELFF.

This CDR3 reads CASSVGTSGMFETQYF. DNA for the CDR3: TGTGCCAGCAGCGTTGGGACTAGCGGGATGTTCGAAACGCAGTATTTT. The chain recombines TRBV9 with TRBJ2-3; TRBD2 agrees at 13 bases. The CDR3 has 16 residues. In germline, CDR1 is SGDLS, CDR2 YYNGEE. Losses at the gene ends were 2 bases for V and 9 bases for J; bases not matched to a gene: 9.

The chain has TRBV10-3 and TRBJ1-1; D remains unclear. CDR3 size: 13 residues. CDR1 and CDR2 from the germline V gene are ENHRY and SYGVKD. The ends were cut back, 2 bases at V and 5 bases at J, with 9 bases in the middle. The CDR3 DNA sequence: TGTGCCATCAGTGAGCCTAGGTTAACTGAAGCTTTCTTT. Translating it yields CAISEPRLTEAFF.

The chain has TRBV30 and TRBJ1-2, with D tentatively TRBD1 (6 bases). The V and J ends lost 8 bases and 6 bases respectively, with 16 bases between them. Germline lookup yields CDR1 GTSNPN and CDR2 SVGIG (reference sequence). This CDR3 comprises 12 residues. In DNA, the CDR3 is TGTGCCCACGGACAGTTGTTTCATGGCTACACCTTC. This sequence encodes CAHGQLFHGYTF.

This chain uses TRBV9 with TRBJ1-2, with a possible D match to TRBD1 (6 bases). The CDR3 is made up of 15 amino acids. The germline V gene encodes CDR1 SGDLS and CDR2 YYNGEE. Trimming cost V 5 bases and J 0 bases, with 14 bases left between them. The CDR3: CASSPGTGTNYGYTF. The CDR3 region has the DNA TGTGCCAGCAGTCCCGGCACAGGGACTAACTATGGCTACACCTTC.

V gene TRBV7-8 combines with J gene TRBJ2-7, with 8 bases lining up with TRBD2. The germline CDR1 and CDR2 sequences are SGHVS and FQNEAQ. V was pared by 2 bases and J by 0 bases, with 3 bases of the junction left unmatched. The CDR3 totals 15 residues. CDR3 loop: CASSLRGGLSYEQYF. CDR3 nucleotides: TGTGCCAGCAGCTTACGCGGGGGGCTCTCCTACGAGCAGTACTTC. Together with reference TRBV7-8 and TRBJ2-7, the CDR3 gives the full variable domain: GAGVSQSPRYKVAKRGQDVALRCDPISGHVSLFWYQQALGQGPEFLTYFQNEAQLDKSGLPSDRFFAERPEGSVSTLKIQRTQQEDSAVYLCASSLRGGLSYEQYFGPGTRLTVT.

CDR3 DNA: TGCGCCAGCAGCTTGGAAGGCGGCGGTGAAGCTTTCTTT. Its protein product is CASSLEGGGEAFF. The V gene is TRBV5-1, the J gene TRBJ1-1; D gene ambiguous. With 0 bases removed from V and 7 bases from J, the gap between germline ends came to 10 bases. CDR1 SGHRS and CDR2 YFSETQ come from the germline V gene. This CDR3 has 13 residues.

Details on this clone: Within the sample, other DNA sequences also encode this same CDR3. This chain joins TRBV5-6 and TRBJ1-2; TRBD1 might be the D (6 bases). Germline V gene data show CDR1 as SGHDT and CDR2 as YYEEEE. This CDR3 spans 13 amino acids. Trimming removed 0 bases from V and 4 bases from J, with 7 bases in between. For the CDR3, the DNA is TGTGCCAGCAGCTTGGGCAGGGGCTATGGCTACACCTTC. Amino acid sequence: CASSLGRGYGYTF.

The rearrangement joins TRBV10-3 to TRBJ1-1; a possible D gene is TRBD1 (5 bases). The V end was cut by 6 bases, the J end by 4 bases, with 15 bases between. There are 14 residues in the CDR3. The germline V gene has CDR1 ENHRY and CDR2 SYGVKD. The CDR3 protein is CAISTLGEGTEAFF. In DNA, the CDR3 is TGTGCCATCAGCACCCTGGGGGAGGGCACTGAAGCTTTCTTT.

This chain joins TRBV5-4 and TRBJ2-1; a possible D gene is TRBD1 (5 bases). This CDR3 region has 14 residues. Per the germline V gene, CDR1 is SGHNT and CDR2 is YYREEE (reference sequence). The germline V and J ends were trimmed by 4 bases and 7 bases, with 15 bases remaining between them. The CDR3 loop reads CASSTRTDSNEQFF. The CDR3 region has the DNA TGTGCCAGCAGCACCCGGACCGACAGTAATGAGCAGTTCTTC.